This T cell receptor beta chain was captured by sequencing in a study of blood T cell repertoires in COVID-19. Study information: COVID-19 samples, acute and convalescent, were from the United States, Italy and Spain.

Using immunoSEQ multiplex PCR, the repertoire was profiled, and TCRdb retains in-frame clones only, with some absent. The data hold a few hundred thousand clones, with over 75% observed a single time. Membership in each cohort depended on participant-reported clinical history. Cohort 3 donors counted as recovered after two negative PCRs, clearance, or resolved symptoms. This CDR3 is built from 12 residues. Germline assignment: CDR1 KGHSH and CDR2 LQKENI. Trimming took 4 bases from V and 5 from J; bases not matched to a gene: 2. Sample: PBMCs or T cells enriched from blood (not recorded which). V gene TRBV18 combines with J gene TRBJ2-7; 7 nucleotides match TRBD1. The receptor was isolated from a man aged 35 to 55 who had recovered from COVID-19. CDR3 DNA sequence: TGTGCCAGCTCACGACAGGGCCACGAGCAGTACTTC. Residues: CASSRQGHEQYF.